This T cell receptor beta chain originates from a study of CDR3 diversity in severe acne. This clonotype was seen just once. In germline, CDR1 is ENHRY, CDR2 SYGVKD. The V and J ends lost 4 bases and 5 bases respectively, with 14 bases between them. The CDR3 spans 14 residues. TCRdb processed the PCR reads anew with MiXCR; each CDR3 protein has one entry. Here the sample spans 79,000 or so distinct CDR3 sequences, under 55% being singletons. This clonotype originated in a male donor with severe acne vulgaris. The gene calls are TRBV10-3 and TRBJ2-5; D remains unclear. Sequencing was carried out using blood. Here the CDR3 DNA reads TGTGCCATCAGTGCTAATTCGGGCGGTGAGACCCAGTACTTC. Amino acid sequence: CAISANSGGETQYF.